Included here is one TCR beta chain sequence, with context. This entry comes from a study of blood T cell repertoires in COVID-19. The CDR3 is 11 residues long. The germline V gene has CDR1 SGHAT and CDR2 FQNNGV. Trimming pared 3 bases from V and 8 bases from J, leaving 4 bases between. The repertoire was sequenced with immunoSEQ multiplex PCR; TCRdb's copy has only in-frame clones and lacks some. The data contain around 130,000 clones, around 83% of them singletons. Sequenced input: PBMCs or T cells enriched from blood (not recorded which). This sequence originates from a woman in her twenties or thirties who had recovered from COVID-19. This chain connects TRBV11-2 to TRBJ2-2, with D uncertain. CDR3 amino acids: CASSFIGELFF. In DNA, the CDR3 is TGTGCCAGCAGCTTTATAGGGGAGCTGTTTTTT. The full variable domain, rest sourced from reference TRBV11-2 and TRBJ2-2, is EAGVAQSPRYKIIEKRQSVAFWCNPISGHATLYWYQQILGQGPKLLIQFQNNGVVDDSQLPKDRFSAERLKGVDSTLKIQPAKLEDSAVYLCASSFIGELFFGEGSRLTVL.